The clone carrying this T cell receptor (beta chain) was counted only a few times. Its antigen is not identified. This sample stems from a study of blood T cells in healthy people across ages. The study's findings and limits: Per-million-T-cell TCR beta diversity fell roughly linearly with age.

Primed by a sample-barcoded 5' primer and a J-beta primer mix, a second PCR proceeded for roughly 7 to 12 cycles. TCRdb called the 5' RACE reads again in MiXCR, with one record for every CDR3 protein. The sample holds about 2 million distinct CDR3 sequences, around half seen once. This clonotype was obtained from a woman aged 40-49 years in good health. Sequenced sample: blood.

CDR3 amino acids: CASSYRTSKETQYF. CDR3 DNA: TGTGCCAGCAGTTACCGGACTTCCAAAGAGACCCAGTACTTC. The rearrangement links TRBV6-6 to TRBJ2-5, with D maybe TRBD2 (5 bases). Germline CDR1 is MNHNY and CDR2 is SVGAGI (reference sequence). The CDR3 totals 14 residues. The germline V and J ends were trimmed by 2 bases and 3 bases, with 10 bases remaining between them.